The next 9 T cell receptor beta chains were all read from a single sample in a study of blood T cell repertoires in COVID-19. The repertoire was sequenced with immunoSEQ multiplex PCR; TCRdb's copy has only in-frame clones and lacks some. The sample yields approximately 94,000 clones, around 80% seen once. Sample: peripheral blood. The receptors shown here come from a human donor in a cohort sampled during active COVID-19.

The gene calls are TRBV12-3 or TRBV12-4 and TRBJ1-1; D is undetermined. This CDR3 has 11 amino acids. V was shortened by 3 bases and J by 10 bases, with 9 bases between the two germline ends. CDR3 nucleotides: TGTGCCAGCAGTTTGCGGGGAGGAGCTTTCTTT. This gives the protein CASSLRGGAFF.

This sequence joins TRBV18 and TRBJ1-3; D is perhaps TRBD1 (6 bases). This CDR3 spans 15 amino acids. Trimming stripped 2 bases from V and 4 bases from J, with 12 bases between. Germline CDR1 is KGHSH and CDR2 is LQKENI. CDR3 DNA: TGTGCCAGCTCACCATACGACAGGTCCGGAAACACCATATATTTT. Encoded protein: CASSPYDRSGNTIYF.

V is TRBV19 and J is TRBJ2-6, with 8 nucleotides matching TRBD2. J lost 11 bases, V lost 3 bases, and 12 bases had no gene match. There are 16 residues in the CDR3. Germline V gene sequence: CDR1 LNHDA, CDR2 SQIVND (reference sequence). The CDR3 DNA reads TGTGCCAGTAGTATCGGCACTAGCGGAATTTATCACGTCCTGACTTTC. This gives the protein CASSIGTSGIYHVLTF.

The rearrangement links TRBV28 to TRBJ2-6; D is unclear. CDR1 MDHEN and CDR2 SYDVKM come from the germline V gene. CDR3 length: 14 residues. V was clipped by 4 bases and J by 0 bases, with 4 bases between them. The CDR3 here is CASSSHSGANVLTF. Here the CDR3 DNA reads TGTGCCAGCAGTTCCCACTCTGGGGCCAACGTCCTGACTTTC.

This rearrangement joins TRBV23-1 to TRBJ2-7; maybe TRBD2 (6 bases). TRBV23-1 is filed as an ORF, its function uncertain. The CDR3 totals 16 residues. V was shortened by 6 bases and J by 3 bases, with 21 bases between the two germline ends. The CDR3 here is CASSNLDGSGHYEQYF. CDR3 bases: TGCGCCAGCAGCAACCTAGATGGAAGCGGGCACTACGAGCAGTACTTC.

The chain joins TRBV5-1 to TRBJ1-1; 10 bases are shared with TRBD1. The trim removed 4 bases at V and 0 bases at J, leaving 6 bases unmatched. The CDR3 runs 16 residues. Per the germline V gene, CDR1 is SGHRS and CDR2 is YFSETQ. CDR3: CASSRGQGTMNTEAFF. DNA for the CDR3: TGCGCCAGCAGCAGGGGACAGGGGACCATGAACACTGAAGCTTTCTTT.

The chain uses TRBV5-1 and TRBJ1-1; 10 bases are shared with TRBD1. CDR1 SGHRS and CDR2 YFSETQ come from the germline V gene. Trimming at V came to 0 bases and at J to 3 bases, leaving 5 bases not matched to a gene. This CDR3 comprises 16 residues. CDR3 protein: CASSLVGTGDYTEAFF. The DNA of the CDR3 is TGCGCCAGCAGCTTGGTCGGGACAGGGGACTACACTGAAGCTTTCTTT.

This clone was seen once. The chain links TRBV4-3 to TRBJ2-3; the D gene is possibly TRBD2 (7 bases). CDR1 LGHNA and CDR2 YSLEER come from the germline V gene. The length of the CDR3 is 15 residues. Trimming stripped 4 bases from V and 1 base from J, with 12 bases between. This chain's CDR3 is CASSPGGGGTDTQYF. The CDR3, as DNA: TGCGCCAGCAGCCCGGGCGGGGGCGGCACAGATACGCAGTATTTT.

The rearrangement joins TRBV2 to TRBJ1-5; no clear D gene. Deletions cut 6 bases from V and 1 base from J, with 7 bases between. This CDR3 comprises 13 residues. Germline assignment: CDR1 SNHLY and CDR2 FYNNEI. This CDR3 is CASSESSNQPQHF. In DNA, the CDR3 is TGTGCCAGCAGCGAGTCAAGCAATCAGCCCCAGCATTTT.